This T cell receptor beta chain was sequenced for a study of spatial heterogeneity in lung cancer. Study information: Detection consistently yielded more beta chains than alpha chains.

Time point of the sample: blood at routine non-recurrence follow-up after resection. MiXCR, run by TCRdb on the 5' RACE reads, gives a single entry per CDR3 protein. The sample has approximately 20,000 distinct CDR3 sequences, about 9% seen once; the top ten hold roughly 20%. Germline lookup yields CDR1 MNHEY and CDR2 SVGAGI. This CDR3 region has 20 residues. V dropped 2 bases and J dropped 5; count of bases not matched to a gene: 17. The source material was PBMCs, sampled at follow-up. This TCR was sampled from a male donor with early-stage non-small cell lung cancer. The chain is built from TRBV6-5 and TRBJ2-1, with 11 bases aligning to TRBD2. CDR3 sequence reads: CASSYPVNPKPGLADNEQFF. The CDR3 DNA is TGTGCCAGCAGTTACCCCGTGAACCCGAAACCGGGACTAGCGGACAATGAGCAGTTCTTC.